The T cell receptor beta chain described here comes from a study of beta chain features in type 1 diabetes. Findings of the study overall: TCRB CDR3s were moderately but significantly shorter in Type 1 diabetes patients in all four CD4+ subsets.

As every portion of the isolated RNA was reverse transcribed, the sequencing read expressed TCRB transcripts. Here immunoSEQ multiplex PCR was the method, and the copy in TCRdb shows in-frame clones only, minus some. The sample consists of hundreds of thousands of clones, more than 13% of them appearing once. This clone was recorded a few times. No antigen is known for it. Trimming removed 0 bases at V and 12 bases at J, with 16 bases between. Germline V gives CDR1 SGHDN, CDR2 FVKESK. The CDR3 has 14 residues. The source is a man between 18 and 35 years old with type 1 diabetes. The specimen was naive CD4+ T cells from blood. V usage is TRBV14 and J usage is TRBJ2-3, with D unclear. The CDR3 is CASSQDLSWALQYF. Here the CDR3 DNA reads TGTGCCAGCAGCCAAGATCTAAGCTGGGCCCTCCAGTATTTT.